This T cell receptor (beta chain) was captured by sequencing in a study of neurological immune-mediated disorders. Findings and limits, study-wide: Expansion of TCR clones was greatest in HTLV-1-associated myelopathy and smallest in multiple sclerosis, where it fell below that of healthy controls.

The V and J ends lost 7 bases and 0 bases respectively, with 17 bases between them. The CDR3 is made up of 16 amino acids. Germline-derived CDR1 and CDR2 are SGHRS and YFSETQ. Concerning this clonotype itself: Its target is unknown.

MiXCR was run by TCRdb on the 5' RACE reads, yielding one entry per CDR3 protein. The sample lists about 46,000 distinct CDR3 sequences, 2.5% to 3.5% occurring once. The chain employs TRBV5-1 and TRBJ2-1; D possibly corresponds to TRBD1 (6 bases). The specimen sequenced was PBMCs. The clonotype was recovered from a woman between 50 and 59 years old with multiple sclerosis. CDR3 nucleotide sequence: TGCGCCAGCTCTCTGGGGGCCCTGAGCTCCTACAATGAGCAGTTCTTC. This codes for CASSLGALSSYNEQFF. Full variable domain (missing parts from reference TRBV5-1 and TRBJ2-1): KAGVTQTPRYLIKTRGQQVTLSCSPISGHRSVSWYQQTPGQGLQFLFEYFSETQRNKGNFPGRFSGRQFSNSRSEMNVSTLELGDSALYLCASSLGALSSYNEQFFGPGTRLTVL.